Listed below are T cell receptor beta chains from one sample, sequenced in a study of T cells in Graves' hyperthyroidism and ophthalmopathy. TCRdb processed the multiplex PCR reads anew with MiXCR; each CDR3 protein has one entry. The sample shows about 760,000 distinct CDR3 sequences, 30% to 40% of them seen only once. Sequencing used blood. The receptor set was obtained from a woman aged 35 to 49 with Graves' hyperthyroidism. The CDR3 runs from the conserved cysteine through the conserved F or W. D genes are given only for firm matches. Size tells how often a clone was seen (once, few, many) or the class of an expanded clone, and some rows leave it out.

V: TRBV7-3
size: .
J: TRBJ2-7
D: .
DNA: TGTGCCAGCAGCGCGACCATTGCCGTCAGCGAGCAGTACTTC
CDR3: CASSATIAVSEQYF

V: TRBV6-5
size: .
J: TRBJ2-5
D: TRBD1
DNA: TGTGCCAGCAGCCGGGACAGGGGGTCGGAGACCCAGTACTTC
CDR3: CASSRDRGSETQYF

V: TRBV24-1
size: .
J: TRBJ2-7
D: TRBD2
DNA: TGTGCCAGCAGTAGGCGGGAGGGCCCCTACGAGCAGTACTTC
CDR3: CASSRREGPYEQYF

V: TRBV29-1
size: .
J: TRBJ2-5
D: TRBD1
DNA: TGCAGCGCGTTACAGGGGGTACAAGAGACCCAGTACTTC
CDR3: CSALQGVQETQYF

V: TRBV19
size: many
J: TRBJ1-2
D: .
DNA: TGTGCCAGTAGTATACATGAAGGGAGGGGGTCCTATGGCTACACCTTC
CDR3: CASSIHEGRGSYGYTF

V: TRBV10-3
size: few
J: TRBJ2-7
D: TRBD1
DNA: TGTGCCATCAGATCCAGACCGGGACAGACCTACGAGCAGTACTTC
CDR3: CAIRSRPGQTYEQYF

V: TRBV19
size: .
J: TRBJ1-2
D: .
DNA: TGTGCCAGTACACCCACAGGTGGGGGTTATGGCTACACCTTC
CDR3: CASTPTGGGYGYTF

V: TRBV19
size: few
J: TRBJ2-2
D: .
DNA: TGTGCCAGTAGTATGTCTGCGAACACCGGGGAGCTGTTTTTT
CDR3: CASSMSANTGELFF

V: TRBV20-1
size: few
J: TRBJ1-6
D: .
DNA: TGCAGTGCCAGGGACGCCGCTAATTCACCCCTCCACTTT
CDR3: CSARDAANSPLHF

V: TRBV10-3
size: many
J: TRBJ1-2
D: TRBD1
DNA: TGTGCCATCCTTCGGACAGGGGGTGGCTACACCTTC
CDR3: CAILRTGGGYTF

V: TRBV3-1
size: .
J: TRBJ2-7
D: TRBD1
DNA: TGTGCCAGCAGCCAAACAGGGGGGACCTACGAGCAGTACTTC
CDR3: CASSQTGGTYEQYF

V: TRBV12-3/TRBV12-4
size: once
J: TRBJ2-1
D: .
DNA: TGCGCCAGCAGTGAGTGGCCCTACAATGAGCAGTTCTTC
CDR3: CASSEWPYNEQFF

V: TRBV10-3
size: .
J: TRBJ1-5
D: .
DNA: TGTGCCATCAGTGAAAGAGACAGGAATCAGCCCCAGCATTTT
CDR3: CAISERDRNQPQHF

V: TRBV29-1
size: .
J: TRBJ1-2
D: TRBD1
DNA: TGCAGCGTCTACGGACAGGGAGGGGAAACTAACTATGGCTACACCTTC
CDR3: CSVYGQGGETNYGYTF

V: TRBV2
size: many
J: TRBJ1-1
D: .
DNA: TGTGCCAGCAGTAAAATCTCAAGTACTAAAGCTTTCTTT
CDR3: CASSKISSTKAFF

V: TRBV28
size: few
J: TRBJ1-5
D: .
DNA: TGTGCCACCTTCGATCCAACGGGCCGGCAGCCCCAGCATTTT
CDR3: CATFDPTGRQPQHF

V: TRBV12-3/TRBV12-4
size: .
J: TRBJ2-2
D: TRBD2
DNA: TGTGCCAGCAGTCCCCTAGCGGGAGGCCCCACCGGGGAGCTGTTTTTT
CDR3: CASSPLAGGPTGELFF

V: TRBV7-2
size: .
J: TRBJ2-5
D: TRBD2
DNA: TGTGCCACGGGACTAGCGGGGGCGGAAGAGACCCAGTACTTC
CDR3: CATGLAGAEETQYF

V: TRBV5-4
size: .
J: TRBJ1-6
D: .
DNA: TGTGCCAGCACGGCAGGGGCATCCCTTAATTCACCCCTCCACTTT
CDR3: CASTAGASLNSPLHF